Below, 5 T cell receptor beta chains from the same sample are listed, as sequenced in a study of T cells in Graves' hyperthyroidism and ophthalmopathy. RNA transcripts served as the template for amplifying TCR beta CDR3 regions. In the first-round RT-PCR of the TCR CDR3, the HTBI primer set was used. From the multiplex PCR reads, TCRdb called clonotypes with MiXCR, one entry per CDR3 protein. The sample carries about 640,000 distinct CDR3 sequences, roughly 20% recorded once. Sequences were obtained from blood. Receptors originate from a man aged 25-45 years with Graves' ophthalmopathy.

This clonotype was counted many times. This chain connects TRBV2 to TRBJ1-1, with unresolved D. Germline CDR1 is SNHLY and CDR2 is FYNNEI. Trimming left V 3 bases short and J 3 bases short, with 11 bases between. This CDR3 spans 14 amino acids. In nucleotides, the CDR3 is TGTGCCAGCAGTGACGCGGTCGGGGACACTGAAGCTTTCTTT. This sequence encodes CASSDAVGDTEAFF.

The rearrangement links TRBV20-1 to TRBJ2-2; maybe TRBD2 (6 bases). Germline assignment: CDR1 DFQATT and CDR2 SNEGSKA (reference sequence). V shed 4 bases and J shed 6 bases, with 15 bases lying between them. This CDR3 contains 14 residues. Here the CDR3 DNA reads TGCAGTGCTACCCGAAGACTAGTCCCCGGGGAGCTGTTTTTT. This gives the protein CSATRRLVPGELFF.

This clonotype was seen more than once but under ten times. The chain has TRBV14 and TRBJ2-3; 9 bases line up with TRBD1. Trimming at V came to 2 bases and at J to 3 bases, leaving 6 bases not matched to a gene. CDR3 length: 16 residues. Germline CDR1 is SGHDN and CDR2 is FVKESK. The CDR3 sequence is CASSQSRDRDTDTQYF. CDR3 nucleotides: TGTGCCAGCAGCCAATCCCGGGACAGGGATACAGATACGCAGTATTTT.

This clonotype has a count of ten or more. This chain connects TRBV12-3 or TRBV12-4 to TRBJ1-4; the D gene is possibly TRBD1 (6 bases). V gave up 3 bases and J gave up 4 bases, with 9 bases separating them. The CDR3 is made up of 14 amino acids. The CDR3 here is CASSLQGLNEKLFF. The CDR3 DNA is TGTGCCAGCAGTTTGCAGGGGCTTAATGAAAAACTGTTTTTT.

The V and J genes are TRBV12-3 or TRBV12-4 and TRBJ1-6; TRBD1 matches 9 bases. The CDR3 spans 13 residues. Unmatched junction bases numbered 6, after V lost 10 bases and J lost 8 bases. CDR3 protein: CAIAGTGYSPLHF. DNA for the CDR3: TGTGCCATCGCCGGGACAGGGTATTCACCCCTCCACTTT.